This TCR beta chain was captured in a study of shared clonotypes between healthy human individuals (dated by TCRdb to 2019 to 2021). Broadly, across the study: Three men and two women, aged 18 to 49 years, made up the cohort. To estimate repertoire size and how much clonotypes are shared between individuals, the study performed deep sequencing of blood TCR repertoires from a few healthy adults. Different laboratories and diverse techniques were used to prepare libraries and sequence TCR repertoires, to increase sequencing depth and limit assay-specific biases. For each donor, CD4 naive and CD4 memory were each given three plates, CD8 naive was given two plates, and CD8 memory was given one plate. Between about 0.85 and 8.9 billion PBMCs per donor were obtained by leukapheresis. What the study reported, not specific to this receptor: When several donors were compared, the shared fraction of clonotypes was 5% to 6.5% for naive CD4, 3.5% to 4% for naive CD8, roughly 2.5% for memory CD4, and 0.4% for memory CD8. Only blood was sampled, and tissue TCR repertoires likely differ from those in blood. Naive subsets generally had larger estimated clonotype richness than memory subsets did. Higher generation probabilities were observed for clonotypes shared by all four sorted-subset donors than for non-shared clonotypes. Incomplete sequencing was indicated by rarefaction of sorted-subset datasets, despite the large sequencing depth. Pairwise subsampling indicated that sequencing depth was expected to affect the degree of clonotype sharing among donors. The small number of donors limited the genetic and exposure-history diversity represented.

Sequences MNHEY (CDR1) and SMNVEV (CDR2) are obtained from the germline V gene (reference sequence). The CDR3 measures 16 amino acids from cysteine to phenylalanine. Of all the DNA, just the CDR3 is kept, 48 bases in frame from base 1. A distance of 11 bases separates the germline ends of V and J, which lose 0 bases and 0 bases respectively. Concerning this clone: Its antigen remains undetermined. No qualities accompany the bases; no much larger clone lies one base away.

CD8 naive samples consisted of CD45RO-negative cells that were positively selected for CCR7, yielding a CD45RA+CCR7+ population without TemRA cells. Donors were healthy HIV-negative adults with no recently reported acute infections or vaccinations. All donors were Caucasian adults living in Nashville, Tennessee, USA. Blood was obtained by leukapheresis, after which PBMCs were separated by Ficoll-Histopaque density gradient centrifugation and cryopreserved in liquid nitrogen vapor phase. Purity and quantity of every magnetically sorted T cell population were checked by analytical flow cytometry. From each sorted fraction, genomic DNA was isolated and quantified by UV absorbance on a Nanodrop 2000c. Using the deep immunoSEQ assay, multiplex PCR amplified TCR CDR3 regions from genomic DNA. Extracted genomic DNA from each cell subset was spread evenly across all wells of several immunoSEQ 96-well plates, with each plate serving as a replicate. For sorted subsets, around 0.2 ug genomic DNA, equal to some 28,000 T cell genomes, was loaded into each replicate PCR. Purified libraries were measured with a Qubit 3.0 fluorometer, size-checked on a Bioanalyzer 2100, and measured again with the KAPA Library Quantification kit. Each immunoSEQ 96-well plate was sequenced on its own single-read 150-cycle Illumina NextSeq 550 flow cell. The original pipeline was this. Because the immunoSEQ output included only junctional sequences and no quality scores, the filtering could not be the same as the filtering used for full-length reads. Sequences were annotated with PyIR, a Python wrapper for IgBLAST v1.9, and V/J genes and CDR3 were assigned using IMGT germline references. Reads with weak V/J assignments (E-value above 1e-6), missing CDR3, stop codons, out-of-frame junctions, or ambiguous translated residues were removed. V3J clonotypes were defined as sequences sharing the same inferred V gene, J gene, and CDR3 amino acid sequence. The percentage overlap between two repertoires was calculated by dividing the number of shared unique clonotypes by the size of the smaller repertoire. Richness of each repertoire was evaluated using RTK rarefaction, the Chao1 estimator, and Recon v2.1 estimates of unobserved clonotypes. Generation probabilities were computed with OLGA for all TCRbeta clonotypes obtained by the gDNA method from a few donors. TCRdb mirrors the immuneACCESS table, restricted to in-frame sequences. Some clones are absent from its copies; in checked studies, under half trace to an unresolved V gene, and the reason for the others is unknown. V and J calls and clone size are those listed in that table; D and trimming were worked out from the DNA. The sample table lists roughly 600,000 clones, 98% of them with a count of one. The ten largest clones represent 0.3% to 0.35% of the sample.

This clonotype was sampled from a young man in good health. Sequencing input: naive CD8+ T cells sorted from blood. Reading the label with the study, this specimen's cell subset or site is: CD45RA+CCR7+. Here the chain combines TRBV27 and TRBJ1-2; too little of a D gene remains to name it. Here the CDR3 is given as CASSLSPSGANYGYTF. Read as DNA, the sequence is TGTGCCAGCAGTTTATCGCCCTCGGGCGCTAACTATGGCTACACCTTC.